Included here is one TCR beta chain sequence, with context. It has no known antigen specificity. No per-base quality is available; no much larger clone lies one base away. The data derive from a study of T-cell reconstitution after alpha-beta-depleted transplantation in children (dated by TCRdb to the mid-2010s). Regarding the study in general: Using TCR repertoire profiling, the study followed T-cell immune reconstitution in a quantitative way in children after TCRalphabeta/CD19-depleted allogeneic hematopoietic cell transplantation.

Compared with germline, V lacks 1 base and J lacks 0 bases; bases without a gene match: 3. The germline V gene yields SQVTM for CDR1 and ANQGSEA for CDR2. Including cysteine and phenylalanine, the CDR3 has 16 amino acids. CDR3 DNA is the only sequence kept; it has 48 bases, read in frame from the first base. The method behind the library was PCR. Sequencing was performed on an Illumina HiSeq 2500. TCR library preparation used molecular barcoding, with unique molecular identifiers applied to normalize quantification of the TCRbeta repertoire. TCRdb reprocessing: public reads trimmed at Q25 with fastp, clones called with MiXCR, in-frame beta chains kept. Rows are unified per CDR3 protein, each entry keeping the most common DNA and genes. This sample has some 220,000 distinct CDR3 sequences in its table, and about a tenth of those were observed once. The ten largest clonotypes hold 6.2% of the sample.

The material sequenced was PBMCs from the stem cell graft donor, taken from the stem cell graft. The clonotype originates from a human donor who donated a stem cell graft to a child with acute lymphoblastic leukemia. The sequence links TRBV29-1 to TRBJ2-1, with 10 junctional bases fitting TRBD2. For the CDR3, the sequence is CSVEGIAGGSYNEQFF. The DNA sequence follows: TGCAGCGTTGAAGGAATAGCGGGGGGCTCCTACAATGAGCAGTTCTTC.